Below, 4 T cell receptor beta chains from the same sample are listed, as sequenced in a study of STAT5B mutations in CD4+ large granular lymphocyte leukemia. The table came from immunoSEQ multiplex PCR; TCRdb's copy has only in-frame clones and leaves some out. The sample has about 30,000 clones, nearly 90% seen once. The sequenced material came from CD4+ T cells from blood buffy coats. These receptors were collected from a human donor in good health.

This sequence joins TRBV25-1 and TRBJ2-1, with 8 bases identical to TRBD1. Germline V lookup: CDR1 MGHDK, CDR2 SYGVNS. V was clipped by 2 bases and J by 2 bases; unmatched bases: 2. The CDR3 runs to 15 residues. CDR3 DNA: TGTGCCAGCAGTGAACAGGACAGGGCCTACAATGAGCAGTTCTTC. Translated: CASSEQDRAYNEQFF.

The chain joins TRBV29-1 to TRBJ1-1, with TRBD1 as a possible D gene (5 bases). This CDR3 region has 13 residues. The V and J ends lost 6 bases and 3 bases respectively, with 14 bases between them. Germline V gives CDR1 SQVTM, CDR2 ANQGSEA. The CDR3 is CSVRQTLDTEAFF. The CDR3 nucleotides read TGCAGCGTCCGACAGACCCTGGACACTGAAGCTTTCTTT.

The V and J genes are TRBV5-1 and TRBJ2-6, with D hard to call. Trimming removed 0 bases from V and 4 bases from J, with 17 bases in between. The germline gives CDR1 SGHRS, CDR2 YFSETQ. This CDR3 has 18 residues. The CDR3 loop reads CASSLAPAGLGGANVLTF. The CDR3 bases are TGCGCCAGCAGCTTGGCCCCTGCTGGGCTTGGAGGGGCCAACGTCCTGACTTTC.

The rearrangement uses TRBV6-5 and TRBJ1-1; 7 bases line up with TRBD1. Germline values: CDR1 MNHEY, CDR2 SVGAGI. The CDR3 extends over 14 amino acids. Losses at the gene ends were 6 bases for V and 5 bases for J; bases not matched to a gene: 9. The CDR3 region is CASSHRGERTEAFF. The CDR3 DNA follows: TGTGCCAGCAGCCACAGGGGCGAAAGAACTGAAGCTTTCTTT.